The 3 T cell receptor beta chains listed next were all sequenced from one sample in a study of cytomegalovirus exposure and HLA in healthy donors. The primer mix had 60 Vbeta and 13 Jbeta primers. The repertoire was sequenced with immunoSEQ multiplex PCR; TCRdb's copy has only in-frame clones and lacks some. The table has 150,000 to 200,000 clones, over 75% seen once; the top ten hold roughly 0.2%. The sequenced sample consisted of PBMCs. These receptors came from a girl under two years old in good health and CMV-seronegative.

In regard to this clone: Other DNA sequences of this sample code for an identical CDR3. This chain uses TRBV5-1 with TRBJ1-2, with TRBD1 identical over 8 bases. Germline V lookup: CDR1 SGHRS, CDR2 YFSETQ. The CDR3 sequence is 16 residues long. V trimming: 0 bases; J trimming: 5 bases; junction bases outside the gene matches: 9. Here the CDR3 DNA reads TGCGCCAGCAGCTTGGTGCCGGGACAGGAAGGGTATGGCTACACCTTC. Translation: CASSLVPGQEGYGYTF.

The V gene is TRBV27, the J gene TRBJ1-2, with 10 bases aligning to TRBD1. Germline values: CDR1 MNHEY, CDR2 SMNVEV (reference sequence). The CDR3 loop spans 19 amino acids. The V gene end was trimmed by 5 bases and the J gene end by 0 bases; junction bases not matched to a gene: 15. CDR3 loop: CASSTRPQGQGKANYGYTF. Here the CDR3 DNA reads TGTGCCAGCAGTACCCGGCCCCAGGGACAGGGGAAGGCTAACTATGGCTACACCTTC.

As for this clone: This sample also contains other DNA sequences that code for the same CDR3. This chain connects TRBV7-2 to TRBJ2-3, with 10 bases fitting TRBD2. V trimming: 5 bases; J trimming: 2 bases; junction bases outside the gene matches: 7. The V gene's germline CDR1 is SGHTA and CDR2 FQGNSA. The CDR3 spans 16 residues. The CDR3 DNA reads as TGTGCCAGCAGCCCGCAACTAGCGGGGACCACAGATACGCAGTATTTT. It specifies CASSPQLAGTTDTQYF. Looking up the rest from reference TRBV7-2 and TRBJ2-3 gives the full variable domain: GAGVSQSPSNKVTEKGKDVELRCDPISGHTALYWYRQSLGQGLEFLIYFQGNSAPDKSGLPSDRFSAERTGGSVSTLTIQRTQQEDSAVYLCASSPQLAGTTDTQYFGPGTRLTVL.